Shown below are 27 T cell receptor beta chains from a single sample sequenced in a study of blood T cells in healthy people across ages. Sample-barcoded 5' priming and a J-beta primer mix drove a second PCR of roughly 6 to 12 cycles. MiXCR, run by TCRdb on the 5' RACE reads, gives a single entry per CDR3 protein. Here the sample spans about 1.8 million distinct CDR3 sequences, roughly 52% being singletons. The sample comprised blood. All receptors derive from a woman in her 40s in good health.

The chain links TRBV12-3 or TRBV12-4 to TRBJ2-1; the D is unclear. The CDR3 extends over 14 amino acids. V shed 8 bases and J shed 1 base, with 12 bases lying between them. The CDR3 sequence is CASLSIGSYNEQFF. CDR3 nucleotides: TGTGCCAGCTTATCTATAGGGTCCTACAATGAGCAGTTCTTC.

This clonotype was seen a handful of times. This chain connects TRBV21-1 to TRBJ2-5; the tabulated D call, TRBD2, remains unverified against the DNA. TRBV21-1 is annotated as a pseudogene. This CDR3 comprises 18 residues. The DNA of the CDR3 is TGTGCCAGCAGCAAAGCCGGCAGGGGCCCTTACTGCGAAGAGACCCAGTACTTC. Amino acids: CASSKAGRGPYCEETQYF.

CDR3 region: CASSSPTGSDYGYTF. In nucleotides, the CDR3 is TGTGCCAGCAGTTCACCGACAGGGTCGGATTATGGCTACACCTTC. This rearrangement joins TRBV28 to TRBJ1-2; 7 nucleotides match TRBD1. V was clipped by 4 bases and J by 5 bases; unmatched bases: 10. Germline-derived CDR1 and CDR2 are MDHEN and SYDVKM. This CDR3 is built from 15 residues.

V gene TRBV29-1 combines with J gene TRBJ2-5; TRBD1 or TRBD2 may be the D gene (6 bases each). The CDR3 spans 12 residues. CDR1 is SQVTM and CDR2 is ANQGSEA in the germline V gene. With 5 bases removed from V and 7 bases from J, the gap between germline ends came to 14 bases. CDR3 amino acids: CSVILGGWTQYF. The CDR3 DNA sequence: TGCAGCGTTATCTTAGGGGGGTGGACCCAGTACTTC.

This rearrangement joins TRBV27 to TRBJ2-5; tentative D call: TRBD2 (5 bases). Between the trimmed V and J ends, which lost 4 bases and 5 bases, there was a span of 11 bases. This CDR3 spans 13 amino acids. In germline, CDR1 is MNHEY, CDR2 SMNVEV (reference sequence). The CDR3 coding sequence is TGTGCCAGCAGTTCTTGGGGAGCGGAGACCCAGTACTTC. As protein: CASSSWGAETQYF.

V usage is TRBV7-3 and J usage is TRBJ2-3; D remains ambiguous. V was trimmed by 5 bases and J by 4 bases, leaving 10 bases between them. CDR3 length: 13 residues. Germline CDR1 reads SGHTA; CDR2 reads FQGTGA. The CDR3 bases are TGTGCCAGCAGCAACGGACGAGCAGATACGCAGTATTTT. It codes for CASSNGRADTQYF.

This clonotype was counted between two and nine times. The V call is TRBV12-5, the J call TRBJ2-3; 10 bases are shared with TRBD2. The CDR3 spans 15 residues. Germline trimming cut 6 bases from V and 3 bases from J; bases unmatched to any gene: 6. CDR1 is LGHNT and CDR2 is FRNRAP in the germline V gene. Here the CDR3 reads CASGTLAGPTDTQYF. The DNA for the CDR3 is TGTGCTAGTGGGACACTAGCGGGGCCGACAGATACGCAGTATTTT.

V gene TRBV29-1 combines with J gene TRBJ1-1; 9 bases map to TRBD1. With V trimmed by 6 bases and J by 8 bases, 7 bases remained unmatched. The CDR3 loop spans 12 amino acids. Germline values: CDR1 SQVTM, CDR2 ANQGSEA. The CDR3 nucleotides are TGCAGCGTCTTCCTCACAGGGGGCGAAGCTTTCTTT. It specifies CSVFLTGGEAFF.

J is TRBJ1-1 and V is TRBV6-2 or TRBV6-3, with D tentatively TRBD1 (5 bases). The CDR3 has 13 residues. V was cut by 7 bases and J by 4 bases, with 13 bases left in between. Per the germline V gene, CDR1 is MNHEY and CDR2 is SVGEGT. The CDR3: CASTPHGGTEAFF. CDR3 DNA: TGTGCCAGCACCCCACATGGGGGCACTGAAGCTTTCTTT.

V is TRBV10-3 and J is TRBJ2-1, with D perhaps TRBD1 or TRBD2 (5 bases each). Germline V gene lookup returns CDR1 ENHRY and CDR2 SYGVKD. Trimming pared 5 bases from V and 10 bases from J, leaving 12 bases between. The CDR3 is 12 amino acids. The CDR3 DNA reads as TGTGCCATCAGTACAACCGGGACCGAGCAGTTCTTC. Protein product: CAISTTGTEQFF.

This clonotype was seen a few times. V usage is TRBV9 and J usage is TRBJ1-2, with 7 bases identical to TRBD1. Germline loops: CDR1 SGDLS, CDR2 YYNGEE. CDR3 size: 14 residues. Trimming at V came to 3 bases and at J to 7 bases, leaving 9 bases not matched to a gene. The CDR3 region is CASSGTRGDSGYTF. The CDR3 DNA sequence: TGTGCCAGCAGCGGCACTAGGGGGGACAGTGGCTACACCTTC. The whole variable domain, filled in from reference TRBV9 and TRBJ1-2, reads DSGVTQTPKHLITATGQRVTLRCSPRSGDLSVYWYQQSLDQGLQFLIQYYNGEERAKGNILERFSAQQFPDLHSELNLSSLELGDSALYFCASSGTRGDSGYTFGSGTRLTVV.

The rearrangement joins TRBV27 to TRBJ1-4; the D gene is possibly TRBD1 (5 bases). The CDR3 sequence is 15 residues long. CDR1 is MNHEY and CDR2 is SMNVEV in the germline V gene (reference sequence). V was shortened by 3 bases and J by 2 bases, with 10 bases between the two germline ends. This chain's CDR3 is CASSFGDGTNEKLFF. CDR3 coding DNA: TGTGCCAGCAGTTTTGGGGACGGGACTAATGAAAAACTGTTTTTT.

This clonotype was detected many times. The V call is TRBV3-1, the J call TRBJ2-5, with D possibly matching TRBD1 (6 bases). Germline CDR1 reads LGHDT; CDR2 reads YNNKEL (reference sequence). CDR3 size: 12 residues. Trimming pared 4 bases from V and 6 bases from J, leaving 9 bases between. CDR3: CASSRDKKTQYF. CDR3 in DNA: TGTGCCAGCAGCCGGGACAAAAAGACCCAGTACTTC.

The chain has TRBV20-1 and TRBJ2-5, with D unclear. The germline V gene has CDR1 DFQATT and CDR2 SNEGSKA (reference sequence). V was trimmed by 1 base and J by 4 bases, leaving 19 bases between them. The CDR3 sequence is 16 residues long. The CDR3 region is CSARAFGTTVSETQYF. DNA of the CDR3: TGCAGTGCTAGAGCTTTTGGAACTACAGTGTCAGAGACCCAGTACTTC.

The chain uses TRBV28 and TRBJ1-6, with no clear D. Trimming removed 5 bases at V and 7 bases at J, with 12 bases between. This CDR3 spans 14 amino acids. Germline CDR1 MDHEN, CDR2 SYDVKM. The CDR3 sequence is CASSPDAPNSPLHF. In DNA form, the CDR3 reads TGTGCCAGCAGTCCCGACGCCCCAAATTCACCCCTCCACTTT.

The CDR3 bases are TGTGCCATCAGGGACACAGCCGCAACTAATGAAAAACTGTTTTTT. It translates to CAIRDTAATNEKLFF. The V and J genes are TRBV10-3 and TRBJ1-4; the D gene is possibly TRBD1 (5 bases). CDR1 and CDR2 from the germline V gene are ENHRY and SYGVKD. This CDR3 is 15 amino acids long. With 6 bases removed from V and 0 bases from J, the gap between germline ends came to 11 bases.

The genes are TRBV27 and TRBJ2-7; D unresolved. Germline assignment: CDR1 MNHEY and CDR2 SMNVEV (reference sequence). The CDR3 runs 14 residues. V shed 2 bases and J shed 5 bases, with 13 bases lying between them. The CDR3 nucleotides are TGTGCCAGCAGTTTAAGGTGGCAGGACGACGAGCAGTACTTC. Protein sequence: CASSLRWQDDEQYF.

This clonotype was observed a few times. V and J are TRBV20-1 and TRBJ1-2, with TRBD1 as a possible D gene (6 bases). This CDR3 region has 13 residues. The V end was cut by 5 bases, the J end by 4 bases, with 14 bases between. Germline V lookup: CDR1 DFQATT, CDR2 SNEGSKA (reference sequence). The CDR3 nucleotides are TGCAGTGCTCAGACAGGTCTGAGCTATGGCTACACCTTC. Protein sequence: CSAQTGLSYGYTF.

This sequence joins TRBV7-9 and TRBJ2-7; possibly TRBD1 for D (5 bases). The CDR3 spans 15 residues. Trimming removed 3 bases from V and 3 bases from J, with 15 bases in between. Per germline, CDR1 SEHNR and CDR2 FQNEAQ (reference sequence). CDR3 bases: TGTGCCAGCAGCTTCCAGACAGACCAAGACTACGAGCAGTACTTC. The encoded protein is CASSFQTDQDYEQYF.

This chain connects TRBV9 to TRBJ1-5, with a tentative D call TRBD1 (5 bases). The CDR3 extends over 17 amino acids. Trimming took off 3 bases at V and 1 base at J, with 17 bases between the two ends. Germline lookup yields CDR1 SGDLS and CDR2 YYNGEE. The CDR3 protein is CASSAGGKVGSNQPQHF. CDR3 sequence (DNA): TGTGCCAGCAGCGCCGGGGGGAAGGTAGGGAGCAATCAGCCCCAGCATTTT.

This clonotype was seen more than once but under ten times. This chain links TRBV15 with TRBJ1-4; weak D call: TRBD1 (5 bases). The germline V gene has CDR1 LNHNV and CDR2 YYDKDF (reference sequence). Between the trimmed V and J ends, which lost 3 bases and 10 bases, there was a span of 15 bases. The CDR3 sequence is 14 residues long. CDR3 nucleotides: TGTGCCACCAGCAGTGATTTTGGGGGTACAAAACTGTTTTTT. Translation: CATSSDFGGTKLFF.

This clonotype was counted a few times. The rearrangement joins TRBV7-9 to TRBJ2-1; D gene unclear. Trimming cost V 4 bases and J 9 bases, with 13 bases left between them. The CDR3 is 13 amino acids. Germline loops: CDR1 SEHNR, CDR2 FQNEAQ (reference sequence). CDR3 region: CASSYSGAGEQFF. The CDR3 coding sequence is TGTGCCAGCAGCTACTCCGGTGCTGGTGAGCAGTTCTTC.

CDR3 DNA: TGTGCCACCAGTGGTTGGCAGAGCACAGATACGCAGTATTTT. Its protein product is CATSGWQSTDTQYF. The chain couples TRBV24-1 to TRBJ2-3; D uncertain. Trimming removed 5 bases at V and 0 bases at J, with 8 bases between. CDR1 is KGHDR, CDR2 SFDVKD, per germline. The CDR3 loop spans 14 amino acids.

This rearrangement joins TRBV27 to TRBJ2-7, with D perhaps TRBD1 (6 bases). This CDR3 spans 15 amino acids. Germline assignment: CDR1 MNHEY and CDR2 SMNVEV (reference sequence). The V end was cut by 6 bases, the J end by 1 base, with 16 bases between. This CDR3 reads CASRGTGTNSYEQYF. In DNA, the CDR3 is TGTGCCAGCAGAGGGACCGGGACAAATTCCTACGAGCAGTACTTC.

V is TRBV7-8 and J is TRBJ2-1; 10 bases fit TRBD1. The CDR3 is made up of 17 amino acids. Trimming cost V 1 base and J 4 bases; bases outside gene matches: 7. Germline CDR1 reads SGHVS; CDR2 reads FQNEAQ. The CDR3 protein is CASSLGRRQGAYNEQFF. The CDR3 DNA sequence: TGTGCCAGCAGCTTAGGCCGACGACAGGGGGCTTACAATGAGCAGTTCTTC.

The chain couples TRBV10-3 to TRBJ2-1; 7 positions match TRBD2. The better agreement between TRBJ2-7 and the DNA end casts doubt on the J call. Looked up from germline, CDR1 is ENHRY and CDR2 is SYGVKD. This CDR3 contains 15 residues. For the CDR3, the DNA is TGTGCCATCAGTGGGGGCGGGGGAGGGTACAATGAGCAGTACTTC. Its translation is CAISGGGGGYNEQYF.

This clonotype was counted a few times. The chain has TRBV4-3 and TRBJ1-2, with a possible D match to TRBD1 (6 bases). V lost 2 bases and J 3 bases, leaving 10 bases between the germline ends. The V gene's germline CDR1 is LGHNA and CDR2 YSLEER. The CDR3 runs 14 residues. CDR3 nucleotide sequence: TGCGCCAGCAGCCAAAGGGGGGCTTACTATGGCTACACCTTC. It yields the protein CASSQRGAYYGYTF.